This passage covers 10 T cell receptor beta chains from one sample sequenced in a study of CD8 T cells in Susac syndrome (dated by TCRdb to between 2018 and 2021). The method was the immunoSEQ multiplex PCR assay. RNA was extracted using the RNeasy kit, and roughly 0.5 to 1 microgram was reverse transcribed with random hexamers. TCRdb's own reprocessing of the public reads used fastp at Q25 and MiXCR and kept productive beta chains. Rows with one shared CDR3 protein collapse into an entry with the most common genes and DNA. In this sample the table shows over 150,000 distinct CDR3 sequences, roughly 95% of which occur a single time. The top ten hold about 0.12% of the sample. The source material was CD4+ T cells from PBMCs. The receptor source for this set is a human donor with Susac syndrome.

The rearrangement joins TRBV29-1 to TRBJ2-5; D gene unclear. The CDR3 is made up of 13 amino acids. The V and J ends lost 6 bases and 2 bases respectively, with 13 bases between them. Per germline, CDR1 SQVTM and CDR2 ANQGSEA. The CDR3 protein is CSVFGLSQETQYF. CDR3 sequence (DNA): TGCAGCGTATTCGGCCTCTCTCAAGAGACCCAGTACTTC.

This clonotype was observed a single time. The chain uses TRBV9 and TRBJ2-7; 10 nucleotides match TRBD2. The CDR3 has 16 amino acids. CDR1 and CDR2 (germline): SGDLS, YYNGEE. Germline trimming cut 3 bases from V and 2 bases from J; bases unmatched to any gene: 8. CDR3 bases: TGTGCCAGCAGCGGGTATAGCGGGAGGTTTGCCTACGAGCAGTACTTC. Translation: CASSGYSGRFAYEQYF. Supplemented by reference TRBV9 and TRBJ2-7, the full variable domain reads DSGVTQTPKHLITATGQRVTLRCSPRSGDLSVYWYQQSLDQGLQFLIQYYNGEERAKGNILERFSAQQFPDLHSELNLSSLELGDSALYFCASSGYSGRFAYEQYFGPGTRLTVT.

The genes are TRBV2 and TRBJ2-5, with TRBD2 as a possible D gene (5 bases). The CDR3 runs 11 residues. The V gene lost 2 bases and the J gene lost 9 bases, with 7 bases spanning the gap. CDR1 and CDR2 (germline): SNHLY, FYNNEI. The DNA for the CDR3 is TGTGCCAGCAGTGAATCGGAGGCCCAGTACTTC. Protein sequence: CASSESEAQYF.

This clonotype was found once. The chain uses TRBV29-1 and TRBJ1-1; D is perhaps TRBD1 (6 bases). Germline V gene data show CDR1 as SQVTM and CDR2 as ANQGSEA. This CDR3 region has 12 residues. Trimming removed 7 bases at V and 1 base at J, with 10 bases between. This chain's CDR3 is CSGGHPNTEAFF. The CDR3 nucleotides read TGCAGCGGGGGACACCCGAACACTGAAGCTTTCTTT.

This sequence joins TRBV5-1 and TRBJ2-2, with a possible D match to TRBD1 (5 bases). The CDR3 runs to 16 residues. CDR1 SGHRS and CDR2 YFSETQ come from the germline V gene. With 4 bases removed from V and 1 base from J, the gap between germline ends came to 14 bases. CDR3 amino acids: CASSLTDTRNTGELFF. In nucleotides, the CDR3 is TGCGCCAGCAGCCTGACGGACACGCGGAACACCGGGGAGCTGTTTTTT.

The chain uses TRBV13 and TRBJ2-3; D tentatively reads TRBD1 or TRBD2 (6 bases each). There are 14 residues in the CDR3. In germline, CDR1 is PRHDT, CDR2 FYEKMQ (reference sequence). With 7 bases removed from V and 5 bases from J, the gap between germline ends came to 16 bases. CDR3 protein: CASNPRGRGDTQYF. The CDR3 bases are TGTGCCAGCAACCCCCGGGGGCGCGGAGATACGCAGTATTTT.

The chain recombines TRBV20-1 with TRBJ2-7; D gene uncertain. V lost 1 base, J lost 2 bases, and 6 bases lay in between. Germline assignment: CDR1 DFQATT and CDR2 SNEGSKA (reference sequence). This CDR3 is 12 amino acids long. The CDR3, as DNA: TGCAGTGCTAGAGCGGGTACCTACGAGCAGTACTTC. Its protein product is CSARAGTYEQYF.

This clonotype was counted only a few times. The gene calls are TRBV20-1 and TRBJ2-5; D ambiguous. This CDR3 has 11 residues. Trimming pared 5 bases from V and 5 bases from J, leaving 9 bases between. Per germline, CDR1 DFQATT and CDR2 SNEGSKA (reference sequence). The CDR3 DNA follows: TGCAGTGCTTCAGTTGGGGAGACCCAGTACTTC. Protein product: CSASVGETQYF.

The J gene is TRBJ2-1, the V gene TRBV28; TRBD1 agrees at 7 bases. Germline V gene lookup returns CDR1 MDHEN and CDR2 SYDVKM. With V trimmed by 6 bases and J by 0 bases, 11 bases remained unmatched. There are 17 residues in the CDR3. This chain's CDR3 is CASSQESGDSSYNEQFF. DNA for the CDR3: TGTGCCAGCAGCCAAGAATCTGGGGACAGCTCCTACAATGAGCAGTTCTTC.

This rearrangement joins TRBV20-1 to TRBJ2-1; D gene unclear. CDR3 length: 13 residues. Trimming took off 3 bases at V and 6 bases at J, with 12 bases between the two ends. CDR1 DFQATT and CDR2 SNEGSKA come from the germline V gene (reference sequence). CDR3 nucleotide sequence: TGCAGTGCTAGTCCCCGACGAGCCAATGAGCAGTTCTTC. The encoded protein is CSASPRRANEQFF.